Presented here are 19 T cell receptor beta chains from one specimen sequenced in a study of blood T cell repertoires in COVID-19. Produced via immunoSEQ multiplex PCR; TCRdb's table is partial and in-frame only. The sample carries 200,000 or so clones, 70% to 90% recorded once. Sequencing was carried out using peripheral blood. The receptors stem from a man in his 60s with COVID-19, enrolled during active disease.

V and J are TRBV7-8 and TRBJ2-3; 8 positions agree with TRBD2. The CDR3 totals 17 residues. Looked up from germline, CDR1 is SGHVS and CDR2 is FQNEAQ. V lost 0 bases and J lost 1; bases outside the gene matches: 6. The CDR3 protein is CASSLALGRGGTDTQYF. Written as DNA, the CDR3 is TGTGCCAGCAGCTTAGCCCTCGGGAGGGGAGGCACAGATACGCAGTATTTT.

The DNA of the CDR3 is TGTGCCAGCTCACTACAATACCCCGGGACAGCGAACACCGGGGAGCTGTTTTTT. Amino acid sequence: CASSLQYPGTANTGELFF. The chain recombines TRBV18 with TRBJ2-2; 7 bases fit TRBD1. The trim removed 4 bases at V and 0 bases at J, leaving 11 bases unmatched. The germline V gene has CDR1 KGHSH and CDR2 LQKENI. The CDR3 length is 18 residues.

The genes are TRBV6-4 and TRBJ2-3; TRBD2 matches 8 bases. The V gene's germline CDR1 is MRHNA and CDR2 SNTAGT. The V and J ends lost 6 bases and 3 bases, in that order; junction bases with no gene match: 8. CDR3 length: 15 amino acids. The CDR3 reads CASSYSGSGTDTQYF. The CDR3 coding sequence is TGTGCCAGCAGCTACAGCGGGAGCGGGACAGATACGCAGTATTTT.

The V call is TRBV4-2, the J call TRBJ1-2; 10 nucleotides align to TRBD1. Germline V gene sequence: CDR1 LGHNA, CDR2 YNFKEQ. The CDR3 loop spans 16 amino acids. The V and J ends lost 0 bases and 0 bases, in that order; junction bases with no gene match: 1. In DNA, the CDR3 is TGTGCCAGCAGCCAAGATGGGACAGGGGCTAACTATGGCTACACCTTC. Translated, it gives CASSQDGTGANYGYTF.

The genes are TRBV27 and TRBJ1-3, with TRBD1 as a possible D gene (5 bases). Germline CDR1 reads MNHEY; CDR2 reads SMNVEV (reference sequence). V shed 2 bases and J shed 4 bases, with 12 bases lying between them. The CDR3 runs to 15 residues. In DNA form, the CDR3 reads TGTGCCAGCAGTTTAATGGGGCAGTCCGGAAACACCATATATTTT. Translation: CASSLMGQSGNTIYF.

The chain has TRBV4-2 and TRBJ2-4, with D possibly matching TRBD1 (6 bases). The V and J ends lost 0 bases and 6 bases respectively, with 24 bases between them. Looked up from germline, CDR1 is LGHNA and CDR2 is YNFKEQ. The CDR3 is 19 amino acids. The CDR3 DNA reads as TGTGCCAGCAGCCAAGACGACAGGAGCAGACTTATTTTCGGAAACATTCAGTACTTC. Translating it yields CASSQDDRSRLIFGNIQYF.

The CDR3 loop is CASSNRGGTEAFF. CDR3 nucleotide sequence: TGTGCCAGCAGTAACCGAGGGGGCACTGAAGCTTTCTTT. The genes are TRBV6-2 or TRBV6-3 and TRBJ1-1; maybe TRBD1 (6 bases). The germline CDR1 and CDR2 sequences are MNHEY and SVGEGT. This CDR3 comprises 13 residues. V lost 5 bases to trimming and J lost 4 bases, with 11 bases between them.

This clone was seen ten or more times. The chain joins TRBV10-3 to TRBJ2-4; D may be TRBD1 (6 bases). V was shortened by 3 bases and J by 6 bases, with 18 bases between the two germline ends. Germline V gives CDR1 ENHRY, CDR2 SYGVKD. The CDR3 length is 16 residues. For the CDR3, the DNA is TGTGCCATCAGTGACGAGACAGGAGTGGTAGGAAACATTCAGTACTTC. This gives the protein CAISDETGVVGNIQYF.

The genes are TRBV4-3 and TRBJ1-6; 8 bases map to TRBD1. Losses at the gene ends were 1 base for V and 9 bases for J; bases not matched to a gene: 8. CDR1 and CDR2 from the germline V gene are LGHNA and YSLEER. The CDR3 is 16 residues long. The CDR3, as DNA: TGCGCCAGCAGCCAAGCCGGACAGGGTGGAGGTTCACCCCTCCACTTT. This sequence encodes CASSQAGQGGGSPLHF.

The chain joins TRBV18 to TRBJ1-3, with D perhaps TRBD1 (5 bases). CDR3 size: 16 residues. Germline V lookup: CDR1 KGHSH, CDR2 LQKENI. Trimming shortened V by 1 base and J by 1 base, and 11 bases separated the two germline ends. The CDR3 loop reads CASSPRDSGSGNTIYF. The CDR3 DNA reads as TGTGCCAGCTCACCACGGGACTCCGGATCTGGAAACACCATATATTTT. The complete variable domain, with remaining parts taken from reference TRBV18 and TRBJ1-3, reads NAGVMQNPRHLVRRRGQEARLRCSPMKGHSHVYWYRQLPEEGLKFMVYLQKENIIDESGMPKERFSAEFPKEGPSILRIQQVVRGDSAAYFCASSPRDSGSGNTIYFGEGSWLTVV.

The rearrangement uses TRBV5-5 and TRBJ1-5; D perhaps matches TRBD1 (6 bases). Trimming stripped 2 bases from V and 0 bases from J, with 18 bases between. Germline V CDR1 and CDR2: SGHKS, YYEKEE (reference sequence). The CDR3 contains 18 residues. The CDR3 spells CASSFVPGAEYSNQPQHF. The DNA for the CDR3 is TGTGCCAGCAGCTTTGTACCAGGGGCCGAATATAGCAATCAGCCCCAGCATTTT.

This clone is a singleton in its sample. As DNA, the CDR3 is TGTGCCAGCAGCCAGACCACAGTGGGTGAGACCCAGTACTTC. Translated: CASSQTTVGETQYF. This chain joins TRBV9 and TRBJ2-5; D is unclear. V lost 4 bases and J lost 5, with 15 bases in between. Germline assignment: CDR1 SGDLS and CDR2 YYNGEE. The CDR3 covers 14 residues.

The rearrangement joins TRBV18 to TRBJ1-1, with D possibly TRBD1 on 6 matching bases. CDR3 length: 14 amino acids. V lost 3 bases, J lost 5 bases, and 13 bases lay in between. Per the germline V gene, CDR1 is KGHSH and CDR2 is LQKENI. This CDR3 reads CASSPKVGGTEAFF. CDR3 nucleotide sequence: TGTGCCAGCTCACCTAAGGTAGGGGGAACTGAAGCTTTCTTT.

On this clone itself: The germline gene is not matched at one end of the junction; a read error may be the cause. J is TRBJ1-1 and V is TRBV6-2 or TRBV6-3, with TRBD1 identical over 7 bases. Germline assignment: CDR1 MNHEY and CDR2 SVGEGT. There are 15 residues in the CDR3. The CDR3 DNA reads as TGTGCCGGCAGTGACCCGGCGACAGGGCAAACTGAAGCTTTCTTT. Translation: CAGSDPATGQTEAFF.

The chain has TRBV6-5 and TRBJ2-7; weak D call: TRBD1 (6 bases). Trimming took off 4 bases at V and 2 bases at J, with 12 bases between the two ends. The V gene's germline CDR1 is MNHEY and CDR2 SVGAGI. This CDR3 has 14 amino acids. CDR3 sequence reads: CASSFQGRAYEQYF. Written as DNA, the CDR3 is TGTGCCAGCAGTTTTCAGGGGCGTGCCTACGAGCAGTACTTC.

The J gene is TRBJ1-1, the V gene TRBV27; D remains unclear. In germline, CDR1 is MNHEY, CDR2 SMNVEV (reference sequence). The CDR3 contains 13 residues. Deletions cut 3 bases from V and 1 base from J, with 6 bases between. In DNA form, the CDR3 reads TGTGCCAGCAGTTTTGAGGGGAACACTGAAGCTTTCTTT. Encoded protein: CASSFEGNTEAFF.

This chain links TRBV4-2 with TRBJ1-5; no definite D call. The germline V gene encodes CDR1 LGHNA and CDR2 YNFKEQ. With 4 bases removed from V and 0 bases from J, the gap between germline ends came to 10 bases. This CDR3 has 15 residues. CDR3 sequence (DNA): TGTGCCAGCAGCCGAAGTCGGGATAGCAATCAGCCCCAGCATTTT. Translated, it gives CASSRSRDSNQPQHF.

A few counts support this clone. This chain links TRBV2 with TRBJ1-5; D not certain. V was cut by 6 bases and J by 2 bases, with 14 bases left in between. Germline CDR1 and CDR2: SNHLY and FYNNEI. This CDR3 contains 15 residues. CDR3 region: CASRWDGGGNQPQHF. The CDR3 DNA is TGTGCCAGCAGGTGGGATGGAGGTGGCAATCAGCCCCAGCATTTT.

The V call is TRBV5-1, the J call TRBJ2-2; 7 positions match TRBD1. V gave up 4 bases and J gave up 3 bases; unmatched junction bases: 6. Germline CDR1 reads SGHRS; CDR2 reads YFSETQ. The CDR3 is 15 residues long. The CDR3 sequence is CASSQGQAYTGELFF. CDR3 coding DNA: TGCGCCAGCAGCCAAGGACAGGCCTACACCGGGGAGCTGTTTTTT.